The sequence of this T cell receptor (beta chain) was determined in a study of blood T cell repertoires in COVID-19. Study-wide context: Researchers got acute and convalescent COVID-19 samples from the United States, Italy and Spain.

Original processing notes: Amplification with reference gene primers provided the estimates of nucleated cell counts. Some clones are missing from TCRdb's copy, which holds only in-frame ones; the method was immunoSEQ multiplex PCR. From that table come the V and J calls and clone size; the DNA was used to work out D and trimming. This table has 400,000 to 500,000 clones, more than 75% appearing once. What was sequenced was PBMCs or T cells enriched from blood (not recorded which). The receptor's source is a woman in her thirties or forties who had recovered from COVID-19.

The DNA for the CDR3 is TGTGCCAGCAGTTACCTAGGACGGGGGAATGAGCAGTTCTTC. This sequence encodes CASSYLGRGNEQFF. The V gene is TRBV6-5, the J gene TRBJ2-1, with a tentative D call TRBD2 (6 bases). The CDR3 runs 14 residues. Trimming took 2 bases from V and 7 from J, leaving 12 bases between them. Germline V gene sequence: CDR1 MNHEY, CDR2 SVGAGI.